The clone carrying this T cell receptor beta chain has a handful of counts. V lost 3 bases, J lost 2 bases, and 15 bases lay in between. CDR3 length: 16 amino acids. Germline assignment: CDR1 LNHDA and CDR2 SQIVND (reference sequence). The record originates from a study of molecular identifiers for immune sequencing clone quantification. Libraries of bulk TCR were made by previously described methods (with listed TCR primers). TCRdb redid the calling of the PCR reads with MiXCR, one entry per CDR3 protein. The sample contains some 650,000 distinct CDR3 sequences, just under 20% of which appear only once.

The TCR comes from a human donor in good health. Some libraries in this study had Jurkat cell RNA spiked in. The sample consisted of naive CD8+ T cells from blood, with Jurkat cell RNA spiked in. Noted subset: FACS-sorted CD8+CD4-CCR7+CD45RA+ naive T cells. This sequence joins TRBV19 and TRBJ2-3; D unclear. The CDR3 loop reads CASSISGQSHTDTQYF. The CDR3 DNA reads as TGTGCCAGTAGTATTTCCGGGCAGTCACACACAGATACGCAGTATTTT.